The rows below give T cell receptor beta chains drawn from one sample of a study of blood T cell repertoires in COVID-19. This table comes from immunoSEQ multiplex PCR, and its TCRdb copy is limited to in-frame clones, with some not included. This table has roughly 95,000 clones, around 80% appearing once. The source material was peripheral blood. All receptors come from a human donor in a cohort sampled during active COVID-19. CDR3s include the opening cysteine and the closing phenylalanine or tryptophan. The D gene is left open where the match is weak. Some rows mark clone size as missing; the rest say once, few, many or name a class of expanded clone.

clone size: NA
V gene: TRBV6-5
D gene: NA
J gene: TRBJ1-5
CDR3 protein: CASSPGIGNQPQHF
CDR3 DNA: TGTGCCAGCAGTCCAGGAATCGGCAATCAGCCCCAGCATTTT

clone size: NA
V gene: TRBV5-1
D gene: TRBD2
J gene: TRBJ2-5
CDR3 protein: CASSTSGQYQETQYF
CDR3 DNA: TGCGCCAGCAGCACTAGCGGGCAGTACCAAGAGACCCAGTACTTC

clone size: NA
V gene: TRBV6-6
D gene: NA
J gene: TRBJ1-5
CDR3 protein: CASSSQGFDQPQHF
CDR3 DNA: TGTGCCAGCAGTAGCCAGGGCTTCGATCAGCCCCAGCATTTT

clone size: once
V gene: TRBV5-4
D gene: TRBD1
J gene: TRBJ1-4
CDR3 protein: CASSSGTGGGEKLFF
CDR3 DNA: TGTGCCAGCAGCTCGGGGACAGGGGGGGGCGAAAAACTGTTTTTT

clone size: once
V gene: TRBV11-3
D gene: NA
J gene: TRBJ1-5
CDR3 protein: CASSLEVTGKDFSNQPQHF
CDR3 DNA: TGTGCCAGCAGCTTAGAGGTCACAGGGAAGGATTTTAGCAATCAGCCCCAGCATTTT

clone size: NA
V gene: TRBV11-2
D gene: NA
J gene: TRBJ1-1
CDR3 protein: CASSSTRQTEAFF
CDR3 DNA: TGTGCCAGCAGCTCGACTCGACAGACTGAAGCTTTCTTT

clone size: NA
V gene: TRBV3-1/TRBV3-2
D gene: TRBD1
J gene: TRBJ1-3
CDR3 protein: CASSFDRGRGNTIYF
CDR3 DNA: TGTGCCAGCAGCTTCGACAGGGGAAGGGGAAACACCATATATTTT

clone size: NA
V gene: TRBV18
D gene: NA
J gene: TRBJ2-3
CDR3 protein: CASSHKYQATSTDTQYF
CDR3 DNA: TGTGCCAGCTCACACAAATACCAGGCTACTAGCACAGATACGCAGTATTTT

clone size: NA
V gene: TRBV19
D gene: TRBD1
J gene: TRBJ1-5
CDR3 protein: CASSIDRGNQPQHF
CDR3 DNA: TGTGCCAGTAGTATAGACAGGGGGAATCAGCCCCAGCATTTT

clone size: NA
V gene: TRBV24-1
D gene: TRBD2
J gene: TRBJ2-1
CDR3 protein: CATSDLGPSGSTTTYNEQFF
CDR3 DNA: TGTGCCACCAGTGATTTGGGGCCTAGCGGGAGTACGACCACCTACAATGAGCAGTTCTTC

clone size: NA
V gene: TRBV6-1
D gene: NA
J gene: TRBJ2-7
CDR3 protein: CASSEVGYYEQYF
CDR3 DNA: TGTGCCAGCAGTGAGGTCGGGTACTACGAGCAGTACTTC

clone size: NA
V gene: TRBV11-2
D gene: NA
J gene: TRBJ2-2
CDR3 protein: CASSLDGQGLGTGELFF
CDR3 DNA: TGTGCCAGCAGCTTAGATGGGCAGGGGTTGGGCACCGGGGAGCTGTTTTTT

clone size: once
V gene: TRBV11-3
D gene: TRBD2
J gene: TRBJ2-1
CDR3 protein: CASSGATRGDNEQFF
CDR3 DNA: TGTGCCAGCAGCGGCGCCACGCGGGGGGACAATGAGCAGTTCTTC

clone size: NA
V gene: TRBV19
D gene: TRBD1
J gene: TRBJ2-3
CDR3 protein: CASSIPDRGGTDTQYF
CDR3 DNA: TGTGCCAGTAGTATCCCCGACAGGGGGGGCACAGATACGCAGTATTTT

clone size: NA
V gene: TRBV2
D gene: TRBD1
J gene: TRBJ1-2
CDR3 protein: CASSEAGTGINYGYTF
CDR3 DNA: TGTGCCAGCAGTGAAGCGGGGACAGGGATTAACTATGGCTACACCTTC

clone size: NA
V gene: TRBV5-1
D gene: TRBD1
J gene: TRBJ1-1
CDR3 protein: CASKKGQGNTEAFF
CDR3 DNA: TGCGCCAGCAAGAAGGGACAGGGCAACACTGAAGCTTTCTTT

clone size: NA
V gene: TRBV18
D gene: NA
J gene: TRBJ1-3
CDR3 protein: CASSQDSGIISGNTIYF
CDR3 DNA: TGTGCCAGCTCACAGGACTCCGGTATAATCTCTGGAAACACCATATATTTT

clone size: NA
V gene: TRBV11-2
D gene: TRBD2
J gene: TRBJ2-1
CDR3 protein: CASSSVASGTYEQFF
CDR3 DNA: TGTGCCAGCAGCTCAGTGGCTAGCGGGACATATGAGCAGTTCTTC

clone size: NA
V gene: TRBV7-8
D gene: TRBD2
J gene: TRBJ2-3
CDR3 protein: CASSPRWERGTDTQYF
CDR3 DNA: TGTGCCAGCAGCCCACGGTGGGAGCGGGGGACAGATACGCAGTATTTT

clone size: NA
V gene: TRBV18
D gene: NA
J gene: TRBJ2-7
CDR3 protein: CASSPTGSYEQYF
CDR3 DNA: TGTGCCAGCTCACCGACAGGTTCCTACGAGCAGTACTTC

clone size: NA
V gene: TRBV7-7
D gene: TRBD2
J gene: TRBJ2-7
CDR3 protein: CASSLTSGSYEQYF
CDR3 DNA: TGTGCTAGCAGCCTCACTAGCGGGAGCTACGAGCAGTACTTC

clone size: NA
V gene: TRBV19
D gene: TRBD2
J gene: TRBJ2-3
CDR3 protein: CASAGGTDTQYF
CDR3 DNA: TGTGCCAGTGCGGGGGGCACAGATACGCAGTATTTT

clone size: few
V gene: TRBV5-1
D gene: NA
J gene: TRBJ2-7
CDR3 protein: CASSLASGTTDYEQYF
CDR3 DNA: TGCGCCAGCAGCTTGGCGTCCGGGACAACCGACTACGAGCAGTACTTC

clone size: NA
V gene: TRBV4-2
D gene: TRBD2
J gene: TRBJ2-7
CDR3 protein: CASSHREATYEQYF
CDR3 DNA: TGTGCCAGCAGCCACCGGGAGGCTACCTACGAGCAGTACTTC

clone size: NA
V gene: TRBV5-1
D gene: TRBD1
J gene: TRBJ2-6
CDR3 protein: CASSPGQEAGANVLTF
CDR3 DNA: TGCGCCAGCAGCCCTGGACAGGAAGCTGGGGCCAACGTCCTGACTTTC

clone size: NA
V gene: TRBV28
D gene: TRBD2
J gene: TRBJ2-7
CDR3 protein: CASSPTSSGFYEQYF
CDR3 DNA: TGTGCCAGCAGTCCCACGTCTAGCGGATTCTACGAGCAGTACTTC

clone size: once
V gene: TRBV18
D gene: TRBD2
J gene: TRBJ2-5
CDR3 protein: CASSPLQRDGETQYF
CDR3 DNA: TGTGCCAGCTCACCACTCCAGCGGGATGGAGAGACCCAGTACTTC

clone size: NA
V gene: TRBV7-9
D gene: NA
J gene: TRBJ2-3
CDR3 protein: CASSNGQLTSTDTQYF
CDR3 DNA: TGTGCCAGCAGCAACGGACAGCTAACTAGCACAGATACGCAGTATTTT

clone size: NA
V gene: TRBV3-1/TRBV3-2
D gene: NA
J gene: TRBJ2-1
CDR3 protein: CASTPSGSDEQFF
CDR3 DNA: TGTGCCAGCACCCCCTCGGGTTCGGATGAGCAGTTCTTC

clone size: many
V gene: TRBV10-3
D gene: TRBD1
J gene: TRBJ2-7
CDR3 protein: CAISGPSPGTGDTYEQYF
CDR3 DNA: TGTGCCATCAGTGGGCCTTCCCCCGGGACAGGGGACACCTACGAGCAGTACTTC

clone size: few
V gene: TRBV29-1
D gene: TRBD2
J gene: TRBJ2-2
CDR3 protein: CSALAGGNTGELFF
CDR3 DNA: TGCAGCGCCTTAGCGGGAGGAAACACCGGGGAGCTGTTTTTT

clone size: NA
V gene: TRBV7-6
D gene: NA
J gene: TRBJ2-2
CDR3 protein: CASSLVDRTTGELFF
CDR3 DNA: TGTGCCAGCAGCTTAGTCGACAGAACAACCGGGGAGCTGTTTTTT

clone size: once
V gene: TRBV19
D gene: TRBD1
J gene: TRBJ2-5
CDR3 protein: CASSKGAWETQYF
CDR3 DNA: TGTGCCAGTAGTAAGGGGGCATGGGAGACCCAGTACTTC

clone size: NA
V gene: TRBV27
D gene: TRBD2
J gene: TRBJ2-1
CDR3 protein: CASIVSGGARNEQFF
CDR3 DNA: TGTGCCAGCATCGTTAGCGGGGGGGCCCGAAATGAGCAGTTCTTC

clone size: NA
V gene: TRBV27
D gene: TRBD1
J gene: TRBJ1-5
CDR3 protein: CASSHGTGSQPQHF
CDR3 DNA: TGTGCCAGCAGCCACGGGACAGGGAGTCAGCCCCAGCATTTT

clone size: NA
V gene: TRBV27
D gene: NA
J gene: TRBJ2-5
CDR3 protein: CASSRGSETQYF
CDR3 DNA: TGTGCCAGCAGCAGGGGTTCAGAGACCCAGTACTTC

clone size: NA
V gene: TRBV11-2
D gene: NA
J gene: TRBJ2-6
CDR3 protein: CASSFPGAAGANVLTF
CDR3 DNA: TGTGCCAGCAGCTTTCCAGGGGCAGCTGGGGCCAACGTCCTGACTTTC

clone size: NA
V gene: TRBV10-3
D gene: NA
J gene: TRBJ2-1
CDR3 protein: CAISEDGSTAGSYNEQFF
CDR3 DNA: TGTGCCATCAGTGAGGACGGGTCAACGGCGGGCTCCTACAATGAGCAGTTCTTC

clone size: NA
V gene: TRBV28
D gene: NA
J gene: TRBJ2-7
CDR3 protein: CASSSPYEQYF
CDR3 DNA: TGTGCCAGCAGTTCTCCCTACGAGCAGTACTTC

clone size: few
V gene: TRBV9
D gene: NA
J gene: TRBJ1-5
CDR3 protein: CASRVEDRHNQPQHF
CDR3 DNA: TGTGCCAGCAGAGTAGAGGACAGACACAATCAGCCCCAGCATTTT

clone size: NA
V gene: TRBV19
D gene: TRBD2
J gene: TRBJ2-1
CDR3 protein: CASIKTSGRLHEQFF
CDR3 DNA: TGTGCCAGTATCAAGACTAGCGGGAGGTTGCATGAGCAGTTCTTC

clone size: NA
V gene: TRBV6-4
D gene: NA
J gene: TRBJ1-1
CDR3 protein: CASSRTGPTEAFF
CDR3 DNA: TGTGCCAGCAGCCGAACAGGGCCCACTGAAGCTTTCTTT

clone size: NA
V gene: TRBV10-3
D gene: NA
J gene: TRBJ2-1
CDR3 protein: CAISETSYNEQFF
CDR3 DNA: TGTGCCATCAGTGAGACTAGTTACAATGAGCAGTTCTTC

clone size: NA
V gene: TRBV29-1
D gene: TRBD2
J gene: TRBJ2-1
CDR3 protein: CSVGLAGAYNEQFF
CDR3 DNA: TGCAGCGTCGGACTAGCGGGGGCTTACAATGAGCAGTTCTTC

clone size: NA
V gene: TRBV7-2
D gene: NA
J gene: TRBJ1-2
CDR3 protein: CASSLVGTTHGNGYTF
CDR3 DNA: TGTGCCAGCAGCTTAGTAGGTACGACTCACGGGAATGGCTACACCTTC

clone size: NA
V gene: TRBV6-2/TRBV6-3
D gene: TRBD2
J gene: TRBJ2-7
CDR3 protein: CASSYSSGAYEQYF
CDR3 DNA: TGTGCCAGCAGTTACTCTAGCGGGGCCTACGAGCAGTACTTC

clone size: few
V gene: TRBV19
D gene: TRBD1
J gene: TRBJ1-1
CDR3 protein: CASGDRPNTEAFF
CDR3 DNA: TGTGCCAGCGGGGACAGACCGAACACTGAAGCTTTCTTT

clone size: NA
V gene: TRBV6-2/TRBV6-3
D gene: NA
J gene: TRBJ1-6
CDR3 protein: CASSPPNSPLHF
CDR3 DNA: TGTGCCAGCAGCCCTCCGAATTCACCCCTCCACTTT

clone size: NA
V gene: TRBV20-1
D gene: NA
J gene: TRBJ2-7
CDR3 protein: CSASGNYEQYF
CDR3 DNA: TGCAGTGCTAGCGGGAACTACGAGCAGTACTTC

clone size: NA
V gene: TRBV19
D gene: NA
J gene: TRBJ1-1
CDR3 protein: CASRTGTRPNTEAFF
CDR3 DNA: TGTGCCAGTAGAACAGGGACACGTCCGAACACTGAAGCTTTCTTT

clone size: NA
V gene: TRBV7-8
D gene: TRBD1
J gene: TRBJ1-1
CDR3 protein: CASSLAQGAMNTEAFF
CDR3 DNA: TGTGCCAGCAGCTTAGCACAGGGGGCTATGAACACTGAAGCTTTCTTT

clone size: NA
V gene: TRBV27
D gene: NA
J gene: TRBJ2-1
CDR3 protein: CASSFSTGTRHSEQFF
CDR3 DNA: TGTGCCAGCAGTTTCTCCACCGGGACTCGACATAGTGAGCAGTTCTTC

clone size: few
V gene: TRBV28
D gene: NA
J gene: TRBJ2-7
CDR3 protein: CASSSPGLNYEQYF
CDR3 DNA: TGTGCCAGCAGTTCCCCGGGACTTAACTACGAGCAGTACTTC